Below are 4 T cell receptor beta chains sequenced from a single sample in a study of blood T cell repertoires in COVID-19. Here immunoSEQ multiplex PCR was the method, and the copy in TCRdb shows in-frame clones only, minus some. In the table there are about 55,000 clones, 75% to 95% of which are singletons. Source material: peripheral blood. The origin of the receptors is a human donor with active COVID-19. The donor label of this sample is uncertain.

The rearrangement uses TRBV15 and TRBJ2-1; 9 bases map to TRBD1. Germline assignment: CDR1 LNHNV and CDR2 YYDKDF (reference sequence). The CDR3 sequence is 17 residues long. Trimming cost V 1 base and J 6 bases; bases outside gene matches: 10. The CDR3 sequence: CATSRGRATGGPNEQFF. CDR3 DNA: TGTGCCACCAGCAGAGGTCGGGCGACAGGGGGACCCAATGAGCAGTTCTTC.

J is TRBJ1-1 and V is TRBV3-1 (or the pseudogene TRBV3-2); 7 nucleotides match TRBD1. CDR1 and CDR2 (germline): LGHDT, YNNKEL (reference sequence). There are 13 residues in the CDR3. The J segment lost 7 bases and the V segment lost 2 bases, leaving 4 bases of the junction unmatched. The CDR3 nucleotides read TGTGCCAGCAGCCAAAAAGGGGGCGGTGAAGCTTTCTTT. Amino acid sequence: CASSQKGGGEAFF.

This clone was seen a handful of times. V gene TRBV6-4 combines with J gene TRBJ1-1; 7 bases are shared with TRBD1. This CDR3 spans 14 amino acids. The J segment lost 10 bases and the V segment lost 6 bases, leaving 14 bases of the junction unmatched. Germline V gives CDR1 MRHNA, CDR2 SNTAGT. The CDR3 bases are TGTGCCAGCAGCCCCAACGGGGACAGCCTGTCAGCTTTCTTT. Amino acids: CASSPNGDSLSAFF.

The chain is built from TRBV13 and TRBJ1-2; the D is unclear. V was pared by 6 bases and J by 4 bases, with 15 bases between. The CDR3 has 14 residues. CDR1 is PRHDT, CDR2 FYEKMQ, per germline (reference sequence). The DNA of the CDR3 is TGTGCCAGCAGACGAGGAGGTTCGGGCTATGGCTACACCTTC. It yields the protein CASRRGGSGYGYTF.